Listed below are T cell receptor beta chains from one sample, sequenced in a study of blood T cell repertoires in COVID-19. Using immunoSEQ multiplex PCR, the repertoire was profiled, and TCRdb retains in-frame clones only, with some absent. The table records roughly 360,000 clones, around 87% of them present only once. Sequencing was performed on PBMCs or T cells enriched from blood (not recorded which). Receptors originate from a woman in her twenties or thirties with acute COVID-19. Both conserved end residues are part of each CDR3. A D gene is named only where the DNA matches it firmly. A row's size may be missing; if present it is once, few, many or a size class.

size,J,D,V,DNA,CDR3
.,TRBJ2-1,.,TRBV7-3,TGTGCCAGCAGCCAAAATCGGCAGGGGAGGGACAATGAGCAGTTCTTC,CASSQNRQGRDNEQFF
.,TRBJ1-2,TRBD1,TRBV29-1,TGCAGCGTCGCGGGGACAGGTCTGTCCTATGGCTACACCTTC,CSVAGTGLSYGYTF
once,TRBJ1-5,.,TRBV18,TGTGCCAGCTCACCCCCGGCGGGGCAGCCCCAGCATTTT,CASSPPAGQPQHF
once,TRBJ1-4,.,TRBV10-3,TGTGCCATCAGTGACCCGGGACTGGGAAATGAAAAACTGTTTTTT,CAISDPGLGNEKLFF
.,TRBJ2-5,TRBD1,TRBV27,TGTGCCAGCAGTCCTTCAGGGGGACCCAAACAAGAGACCCAGTACTTC,CASSPSGGPKQETQYF
.,TRBJ1-1,.,TRBV4-2,TGTGCCAGCAGCCAAGCGAAGGGAGGGTGGTACACTGAAGCTTTCTTT,CASSQAKGGWYTEAFF
.,TRBJ1-2,.,TRBV6-1,TGTGCCAGCAGTGAAAGCCCCTCGAGAACTGTTAACTATGGCTACACCTTC,CASSESPSRTVNYGYTF
.,TRBJ2-6,TRBD1,TRBV7-3,TGTGCCAGCAGCTTAACCGGGACAGGATCTGGGGCCAACGTCCTGACTTTC,CASSLTGTGSGANVLTF
.,TRBJ1-6,TRBD1,TRBV7-9,TGTGCCAGCAGCCCAGGGGGGTATTCACCCCTCCACTTT,CASSPGGYSPLHF
.,TRBJ2-1,TRBD1,TRBV6-5,TGTGCCAGCTCATTGGACAGGGTGGATGAGCAGTTCTTC,CASSLDRVDEQFF
once,TRBJ2-7,.,TRBV4-1,TGCGCCAGCAGCCAAGAACCGTTAGAGCCCTCAACCCATTCCTACGAGCAGTACTTC,CASSQEPLEPSTHSYEQYF
.,TRBJ2-5,.,TRBV9,TGTGCCAGCAGCGGAGGCATTGCTAGCCAAGAGACCCAGTACTTC,CASSGGIASQETQYF
.,TRBJ2-3,.,TRBV30,TGTGCCTGGGCAAGAGGGGGTTTCACAGATACGCAGTATTTT,CAWARGGFTDTQYF
.,TRBJ1-5,.,TRBV9,TGTGCCAGCAGCGTAGGTCCAGGGAATAGCAATCAGCCCCAGCATTTT,CASSVGPGNSNQPQHF
.,TRBJ2-3,TRBD1,TRBV6-1,TGTGCCAGCAGTGCTGACCCCAGGGGGCGGGACAGGAGTACGCAGTATTTT,CASSADPRGRDRSTQYF
.,TRBJ2-7,TRBD1,TRBV19,TGTGCCAGTAGTACTGGCCAGGGGGTTGGCGAGCAGTACTTC,CASSTGQGVGEQYF